Listed below are T cell receptor beta chains from one sample, sequenced in a study of T cell repertoires in cytomegalovirus infection. MiXCR, applied by TCRdb to the reads, yields one record per CDR3 protein. This table has 350,000 to 500,000 distinct CDR3 sequences, roughly 30% appearing once. Source material: PBMCs. Receptors originate from a human donor in good health (CMV status not recorded). Some clones in this sample may be carry-over from other donors' samples. Each CDR3 is given with its conserved first and last residue. A D gene is named only where the DNA matches it firmly. The size entry is marked missing in some rows and otherwise reads once, few, many or a size class.

d_call: -; v_call: TRBV19; clone_size: -; j_call: TRBJ1-6; cdr3_nt: TGTGCCAGTAGACCCCAGTACCGGACGGAAACTAATTCACCCCTCCACTTT; cdr3_aa: CASRPQYRTETNSPLHF
d_call: TRBD2; v_call: TRBV7-6; clone_size: many; j_call: TRBJ2-1; cdr3_nt: TGTGCCAGCAGATTGACTAGCGGGGGGGGATACAATGAGCAGTTCTTC; cdr3_aa: CASRLTSGGGYNEQFF
d_call: TRBD2; v_call: TRBV7-6; clone_size: -; j_call: TRBJ2-1; cdr3_nt: TGTGCCAGCAGCTTAAAAGCGGGGGGGATATACAATGAGCAGTTCTTC; cdr3_aa: CASSLKAGGIYNEQFF
d_call: TRBD2; v_call: TRBV7-2; clone_size: many; j_call: TRBJ2-5; cdr3_nt: TGTGCCAGCAGCCCAGGGAGGGGCCAAGAGACCCAGTACTTC; cdr3_aa: CASSPGRGQETQYF
d_call: -; v_call: TRBV4-2; clone_size: -; j_call: TRBJ2-7; cdr3_nt: TGTGCCAGCAGCTCAGGGGGGGACCCTACGCGGGAGCAGTACTTC; cdr3_aa: CASSSGGDPTREQYF
d_call: -; v_call: TRBV19; clone_size: -; j_call: TRBJ2-7; cdr3_nt: TGTGCCAGTAGTATAGGAAGGGGGAGCTCCTACGAGCAGTACTTC; cdr3_aa: CASSIGRGSSYEQYF
d_call: -; v_call: TRBV29-1; clone_size: -; j_call: TRBJ1-2; cdr3_nt: TGCAGCGTGAAGGCGGGGGCGGTGGAAGGCTACACCTTC; cdr3_aa: CSVKAGAVEGYTF
d_call: -; v_call: TRBV2; clone_size: -; j_call: TRBJ1-4; cdr3_nt: TGTGCCAGCAGTGAAGCCAACAGGTTTGGTGAAAAACTGTTTTTT; cdr3_aa: CASSEANRFGEKLFF
d_call: TRBD1; v_call: TRBV4-3; clone_size: -; j_call: TRBJ1-2; cdr3_nt: TGCGCCAGCAGCCCTGTCACCGGGACAGGGGGCGACGGCTACACCTTC; cdr3_aa: CASSPVTGTGGDGYTF
d_call: TRBD1; v_call: TRBV18; clone_size: -; j_call: TRBJ1-6; cdr3_nt: TGTGCCAGCTCACCGACAGGGGATAATTCACCCCTCCACTTT; cdr3_aa: CASSPTGDNSPLHF
d_call: -; v_call: TRBV7-2; clone_size: many; j_call: TRBJ1-3; cdr3_nt: TGTGCCAGCAGCACCCGGGGGATGGGAAACACCATATATTTT; cdr3_aa: CASSTRGMGNTIYF
d_call: -; v_call: TRBV6-1; clone_size: few; j_call: TRBJ2-3; cdr3_nt: TGTGCCAGCAGGGGCGGGAGCACAGATACGCAGTATTTT; cdr3_aa: CASRGGSTDTQYF
d_call: TRBD1; v_call: TRBV29-1; clone_size: -; j_call: TRBJ1-1; cdr3_nt: TGCAGCGTTGGGGGGACAGGGGGTGTTAGCACTGAAGCTTTCTTT; cdr3_aa: CSVGGTGGVSTEAFF
d_call: TRBD2; v_call: TRBV28; clone_size: many; j_call: TRBJ2-5; cdr3_nt: TGTGCCAGCAGTTTATACAGCGGGGGGGCCGGTGCGGTTCAAGAGACCCAGTACTTC; cdr3_aa: CASSLYSGGAGAVQETQYF
d_call: -; v_call: TRBV28; clone_size: -; j_call: TRBJ2-5; cdr3_nt: TGTGCCACTTCAAGCATGGGGGCGGCGGGGGAGACCCAGTACTTC; cdr3_aa: CATSSMGAAGETQYF
d_call: -; v_call: TRBV30; clone_size: -; j_call: TRBJ2-7; cdr3_nt: TGTGCCTGGAGAAAGGGGCAGGGCTACGAGCAGTACTTC; cdr3_aa: CAWRKGQGYEQYF
d_call: TRBD1; v_call: TRBV11-2; clone_size: -; j_call: TRBJ1-2; cdr3_nt: TGTGCCAGCAGCTTAGTGGCCGGACAGGGGGATGAACTCTTC; cdr3_aa: CASSLVAGQGDELF
d_call: -; v_call: TRBV15; clone_size: -; j_call: TRBJ1-6; cdr3_nt: TGTGCCACCAGGAACCAACGGCACGGGAATTCACCCCTCCACTTT; cdr3_aa: CATRNQRHGNSPLHF
d_call: -; v_call: TRBV6-5; clone_size: -; j_call: TRBJ2-6; cdr3_nt: TGTGCCAGCAGGGGGGCCGACTCTGGGGCCAACGTCCTGACTTTC; cdr3_aa: CASRGADSGANVLTF
d_call: -; v_call: TRBV12-3/TRBV12-4; clone_size: few; j_call: TRBJ2-2; cdr3_nt: TGTGCCAGCAGTTTACTCAGGGGAGTCGGGGAGCTGTTTTTT; cdr3_aa: CASSLLRGVGELFF
d_call: -; v_call: TRBV4-1; clone_size: -; j_call: TRBJ2-1; cdr3_nt: TGCGCCAGCAGCCCGCGGATTACAGGGAACGAGAAAAATGAGCAGTTCTTC; cdr3_aa: CASSPRITGNEKNEQFF
d_call: -; v_call: TRBV11-2; clone_size: -; j_call: TRBJ2-5; cdr3_nt: TGTGCCAGAAGCTTTCCACCAAAGGGAGATAGTAGAGAGACCCAGTACTTC; cdr3_aa: CARSFPPKGDSRETQYF
d_call: -; v_call: TRBV12-3/TRBV12-4; clone_size: many; j_call: TRBJ1-4; cdr3_nt: TGTGCCAGCAGTTTAGGAGGGGGGGCAGGGCATGAAAAACTGTTTTTT; cdr3_aa: CASSLGGGAGHEKLFF
d_call: -; v_call: TRBV6-6; clone_size: few; j_call: TRBJ2-3; cdr3_nt: TGTGCCAGCAGTCTCAGTAGATCATCCGATACGCAGTATTTT; cdr3_aa: CASSLSRSSDTQYF
d_call: -; v_call: TRBV19; clone_size: -; j_call: TRBJ1-2; cdr3_nt: TGTGCCAGTAGTATCTCGGCTAACTATGGCTACACCTTC; cdr3_aa: CASSISANYGYTF
d_call: -; v_call: TRBV6-6; clone_size: many; j_call: TRBJ2-7; cdr3_nt: TGTGCCAGCAGTGTTGAGGGATACGAGCAGTACTTC; cdr3_aa: CASSVEGYEQYF
d_call: -; v_call: TRBV20-1; clone_size: -; j_call: TRBJ2-1; cdr3_nt: TGCAGTGCTATAGGGCTAGCTCACTACAATGAGCAGTTCTTC; cdr3_aa: CSAIGLAHYNEQFF
d_call: -; v_call: TRBV15; clone_size: -; j_call: TRBJ1-2; cdr3_nt: TGTGCCACCAGCAGAGATTGGGACGACATAAGAGATGGCTACACCTTC; cdr3_aa: CATSRDWDDIRDGYTF
d_call: -; v_call: TRBV29-1; clone_size: -; j_call: TRBJ2-7; cdr3_nt: TGCAGCGTACGCGACGGGTACGAGCAGTACTTC; cdr3_aa: CSVRDGYEQYF
d_call: TRBD1; v_call: TRBV28; clone_size: -; j_call: TRBJ1-3; cdr3_nt: TGTGCCAGCAGCCCGACAGGGTTGGACTCTGGAAACACCATATATTTT; cdr3_aa: CASSPTGLDSGNTIYF
d_call: TRBD1; v_call: TRBV6-1; clone_size: -; j_call: TRBJ1-5; cdr3_nt: TGTGCCAGCATTGGGACAGGGGGCTTTGGCGGGCCCCAGCATTTT; cdr3_aa: CASIGTGGFGGPQHF